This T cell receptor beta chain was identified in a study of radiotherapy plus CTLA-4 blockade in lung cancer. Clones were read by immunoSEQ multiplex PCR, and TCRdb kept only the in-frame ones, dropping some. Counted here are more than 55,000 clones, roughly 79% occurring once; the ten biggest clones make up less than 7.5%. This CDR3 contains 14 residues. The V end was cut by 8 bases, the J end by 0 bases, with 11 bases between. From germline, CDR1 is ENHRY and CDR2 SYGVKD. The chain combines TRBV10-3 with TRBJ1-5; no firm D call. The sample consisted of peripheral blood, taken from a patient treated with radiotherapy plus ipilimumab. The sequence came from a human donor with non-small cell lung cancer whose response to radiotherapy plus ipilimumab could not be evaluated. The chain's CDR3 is CAIAEGYSNQPQHF. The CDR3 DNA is TGTGCCATCGCGGAGGGATATAGCAATCAGCCCCAGCATTTT.